This TCR beta chain came from a study of Graves' ophthalmopathy and Graves' hyperthyroidism. Broader study findings: Among expanded thyroid clonotypes above 0.001 frequency, most also occurred in blood. Discrimination between ophthalmopathy and stable hyperthyroidism by a 13-signature model showed roughly 88% sensitivity and 75% to 84% specificity.

A duration under 3 months, NOSPECS ≥4, CAS ≥3 and moderate-to-severe activity characterized the donors with ophthalmopathy. Uncontrolled infections, pregnancy, lactation or other autoimmune diseases led to patient exclusion. This clonotype was recorded many times. Antigen unknown. Amplified material comprised TCR beta CDR3 regions derived from RNA transcripts. First-round RT-PCR with HTBI primers preceded a second-round multiplex PCR. TCRdb independently ran MiXCR on the multiplex PCR reads; one entry per CDR3 protein. The sample lists about 500,000 distinct CDR3 sequences, roughly 14% occurring once. The source of this sequence is a woman aged 30 to 39 with Graves' ophthalmopathy. Input material: blood.

CDR3 coding DNA: TGTGCCAGCAGTCAGTCGATTGGCTACACCTTC. The encoded protein is CASSQSIGYTF. The chain joins TRBV6-5 to TRBJ1-2; no definite D call. The V end lost 5 bases, the J end lost 7 bases, and 8 bases lay between the germline ends. The CDR3 length is 11 residues. CDR1 is MNHEY and CDR2 is SVGAGI in the germline V gene.